This TCR beta chain was observed in a study of shared clonotypes between healthy human individuals. Study overall: Sampling drew on donors who were a couple of women and three men aged 18 to 49.

Trimming removed 7 bases at V and 1 base at J, with 4 bases between. From germline, CDR1 is SQVTM and CDR2 ANQGSEA. The length of the CDR3 is 10 residues. Here immunoSEQ multiplex PCR was the method, and the copy in TCRdb shows in-frame clones only, minus some. The repertoire holds approximately 1,000,000 clones, with more than 75% as singletons. The table lists this clone with a few counts. With only one base between it and a far larger clone, this is likely a read error. Other DNA variants within this sample encode the same CDR3. Material: memory CD4+ T cells from PBMCs. Noted subset: CD45RA-negative fraction. The source is a man aged 18 to 29 in good health. Some clones in this sample may be carry-over from other donors' samples. The J gene is TRBJ1-1, the V gene TRBV29-1, with D uncertain. In DNA, the CDR3 is TGCAGCGCGCAGAACACTGAAGCTTTCTTT. It codes for CSAQNTEAFF. The variable domain in full, with the rest retrieved from reference TRBV29-1 and TRBJ1-1, is SAVISQKPSRDICQRGTSLTIQCQVDSQVTMMFWYRQQPGQSLTLIATANQGSEATYESGFVIDKFPISRPNLTFSTLTVSNMSPEDSSIYLCSAQNTEAFFGQGTRLTVV.